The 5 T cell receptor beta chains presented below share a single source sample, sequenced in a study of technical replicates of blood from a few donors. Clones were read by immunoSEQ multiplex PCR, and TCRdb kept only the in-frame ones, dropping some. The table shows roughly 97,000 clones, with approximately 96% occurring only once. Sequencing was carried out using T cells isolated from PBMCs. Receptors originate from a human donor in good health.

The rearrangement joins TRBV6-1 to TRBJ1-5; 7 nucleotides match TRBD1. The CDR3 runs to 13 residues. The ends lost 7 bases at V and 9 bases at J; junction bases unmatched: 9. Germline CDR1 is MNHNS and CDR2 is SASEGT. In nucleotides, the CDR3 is TGTGCCAGCACTAAAACAGGGGATGCGCCCCAGCATTTT. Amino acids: CASTKTGDAPQHF.

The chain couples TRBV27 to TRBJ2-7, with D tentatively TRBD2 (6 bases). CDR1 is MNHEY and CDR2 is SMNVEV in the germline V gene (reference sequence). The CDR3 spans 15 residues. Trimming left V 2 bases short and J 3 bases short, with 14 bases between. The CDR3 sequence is CASSLSRKGGYEQYF. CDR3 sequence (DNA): TGTGCCAGCAGTTTAAGCCGGAAGGGAGGCTACGAGCAGTACTTC.

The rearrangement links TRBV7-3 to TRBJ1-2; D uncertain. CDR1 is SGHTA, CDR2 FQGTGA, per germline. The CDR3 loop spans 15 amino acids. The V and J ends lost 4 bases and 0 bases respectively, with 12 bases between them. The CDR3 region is CASSSNGGTNYGYTF. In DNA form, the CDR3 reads TGTGCCAGCAGCTCCAACGGAGGCACTAACTATGGCTACACCTTC.

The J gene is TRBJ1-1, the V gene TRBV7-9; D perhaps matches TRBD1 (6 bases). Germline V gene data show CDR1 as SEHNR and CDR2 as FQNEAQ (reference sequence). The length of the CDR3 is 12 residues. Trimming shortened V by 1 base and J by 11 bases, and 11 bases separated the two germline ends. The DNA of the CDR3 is TGTGCCAGCAGCTTAGACAGGGAACGGGCTTTCTTT. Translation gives CASSLDRERAFF. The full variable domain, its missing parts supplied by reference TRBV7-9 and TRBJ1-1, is DTGVSQNPRHKITKRGQNVTFRCDPISEHNRLYWYRQTLGQGPEFLTYFQNEAQLEKSRLLSDRFSAERPKGSFSTLEIQRTEQGDSAMYLCASSLDRERAFFGQGTRLTVV.

CDR3 sequence reads: CASSLASVLETQYF. The CDR3 bases are TGTGCCAGCAGTTTAGCTAGCGTGCTGGAGACCCAGTACTTC. The rearrangement joins TRBV28 to TRBJ2-5; D might be TRBD2 (6 bases). Germline values: CDR1 MDHEN, CDR2 SYDVKM. The V end lost 2 bases, the J end lost 5 bases, and 12 bases lay between the germline ends. CDR3 size: 14 residues.